This is a list of T cell receptor beta chains from one sample in a study of cytomegalovirus exposure and HLA in healthy donors. Repertoires were generated with immunoSEQ multiplex PCR, while TCRdb's copy carries only in-frame clones and drops some. The data show about 140,000 clones, with around three quarters seen just once and 1.5% to 2% held by the top ten. The sequenced sample consisted of PBMCs. The receptors shown here come from a middle-aged man in good health and CMV-seronegative. Each CDR3 is given with its conserved first and last residue. Each record gives: V gene, D gene, clone size, J gene, CDR3 DNA, CDR3 protein. A D gene is named only where the DNA matches it firmly. Some rows have no size entry. The others give once, few or many, or a class for an expanded clone.

v_gene: TRBV9
d_gene: TRBD1
abundance: few
j_gene: TRBJ1-6
CDR3nt: TGTGCCAGCAGCGTAGCAGGACAGGCCTATAATTCACCCCTCCACTTT
CDR3aa: CASSVAGQAYNSPLHF

v_gene: TRBV7-8
d_gene: -
abundance: few
j_gene: TRBJ1-6
CDR3nt: TGTGCCAGCAGCTCCATTAATTCACCCCTCCACTTT
CDR3aa: CASSSINSPLHF

v_gene: TRBV27
d_gene: -
abundance: -
j_gene: TRBJ2-7
CDR3nt: TGTGCCAGCAGTTTAGCGGGAAGCTCCTACGAGCAGTACTTC
CDR3aa: CASSLAGSSYEQYF

v_gene: TRBV6-1
d_gene: TRBD1
abundance: many
j_gene: TRBJ1-5
CDR3nt: TGTGCCAGCAGTGAAGGGACAGGGGGCAATCAGCCCCAGCATTTT
CDR3aa: CASSEGTGGNQPQHF

v_gene: TRBV29-1
d_gene: -
abundance: -
j_gene: TRBJ2-7
CDR3nt: TGCAGCGTTGTAGGGCGGGGCCCCTACGAGCAGTACTTC
CDR3aa: CSVVGRGPYEQYF

v_gene: TRBV2
d_gene: TRBD2
abundance: -
j_gene: TRBJ2-5
CDR3nt: TGTGCCAGCAGTGCACTAGCGGGAGCCCCGGGGACCCAGTACTTC
CDR3aa: CASSALAGAPGTQYF

v_gene: TRBV5-1
d_gene: TRBD1
abundance: -
j_gene: TRBJ1-4
CDR3nt: TGCGCCAGCAGCTTGTCCCAGGGGGCGACTAATGAAAAACTGTTTTTT
CDR3aa: CASSLSQGATNEKLFF

v_gene: TRBV14
d_gene: TRBD2
abundance: -
j_gene: TRBJ2-3
CDR3nt: TGTGCCAGCAGCCAAGCGCGGGGGGGCGGCACAGATACGCAGTATTTT
CDR3aa: CASSQARGGGTDTQYF

v_gene: TRBV28
d_gene: -
abundance: -
j_gene: TRBJ2-1
CDR3nt: TGTGCCAGCAGTTTCCCAGGGGAGGGGAAAAGGTCCTACAATGAGCAGTTCTTC
CDR3aa: CASSFPGEGKRSYNEQFF

v_gene: TRBV4-1
d_gene: -
abundance: -
j_gene: TRBJ2-7
CDR3nt: TGCGCCAGCAGCCAAGGGGTAGGGGGCTCCTACGAGCAGTACTTC
CDR3aa: CASSQGVGGSYEQYF

v_gene: TRBV4-1
d_gene: -
abundance: -
j_gene: TRBJ2-7
CDR3nt: TGCGCCAGCAGCCTCGGGAGTGACTCCCAGGGGGGATACGAGCAGTACTTC
CDR3aa: CASSLGSDSQGGYEQYF

v_gene: TRBV7-9
d_gene: -
abundance: -
j_gene: TRBJ1-2
CDR3nt: TGTTCCAGCAGCTCCGGACAGACTAACTATGGCTACACCTTC
CDR3aa: CSSSSGQTNYGYTF

v_gene: TRBV12-5
d_gene: TRBD2
abundance: -
j_gene: TRBJ2-1
CDR3nt: TGTGCTAGTGGTTTGACCCGACTAGCGGACTCCTACAATGAGCAGTTCTTC
CDR3aa: CASGLTRLADSYNEQFF

v_gene: TRBV5-6
d_gene: -
abundance: -
j_gene: TRBJ1-2
CDR3nt: TGTGCCAACAGCTTGATAGGACAGCAACTTTACTATGGCTACACCTTC
CDR3aa: CANSLIGQQLYYGYTF

v_gene: TRBV6-5
d_gene: -
abundance: -
j_gene: TRBJ2-1
CDR3nt: TGTGCCAGCAGTTACTCCAGGGCCAACAATGAGCAGTTCTTC
CDR3aa: CASSYSRANNEQFF

v_gene: TRBV15
d_gene: TRBD2
abundance: -
j_gene: TRBJ2-7
CDR3nt: TGTGCCACCAGCAGAGATACTAGCGGGAGCTACGAGCAGTACTTC
CDR3aa: CATSRDTSGSYEQYF

v_gene: TRBV5-8
d_gene: TRBD1
abundance: -
j_gene: TRBJ1-1
CDR3nt: TGTGCCAGCAGCTTGGTTTGGGGACAGGGGGGCACTGAAGCTTTCTTT
CDR3aa: CASSLVWGQGGTEAFF

v_gene: TRBV7-9
d_gene: -
abundance: few
j_gene: TRBJ2-1
CDR3nt: TGTGCCAGCAGCTTAGGGCAGGCTTACAATGAGCAGTTCTTC
CDR3aa: CASSLGQAYNEQFF

v_gene: TRBV19
d_gene: TRBD2
abundance: -
j_gene: TRBJ2-7
CDR3nt: TGTGCCAGTAGTCCCCCTCTGAGCGGGAGGTACGAGCAGTACTTC
CDR3aa: CASSPPLSGRYEQYF

v_gene: TRBV6-5
d_gene: -
abundance: once
j_gene: TRBJ1-2
CDR3nt: TGTGCCAGCAGTTCAGACAATGGCTATGGCTACACCTTC
CDR3aa: CASSSDNGYGYTF

v_gene: TRBV27
d_gene: TRBD1
abundance: -
j_gene: TRBJ2-7
CDR3nt: TGTGCCAGCAGTTTAGGGACAGGGGAGTACGAGCAGTACTTC
CDR3aa: CASSLGTGEYEQYF

v_gene: TRBV6-4
d_gene: -
abundance: few
j_gene: TRBJ2-7
CDR3nt: TGTGCCAGCAGTGATGGGGGGGCAGATGGCATCTCCGAGCAGTACTTC
CDR3aa: CASSDGGADGISEQYF

v_gene: TRBV29-1
d_gene: -
abundance: -
j_gene: TRBJ2-3
CDR3nt: TGCAGCGTCGCCTATGATACGCAGTATTTT
CDR3aa: CSVAYDTQYF

v_gene: TRBV30
d_gene: -
abundance: -
j_gene: TRBJ2-1
CDR3nt: TGTGCCTGGAGAGGGGTGAGCTCCTACAATGAGCAGTTCTTC
CDR3aa: CAWRGVSSYNEQFF

v_gene: TRBV5-1
d_gene: TRBD2
abundance: once
j_gene: TRBJ2-3
CDR3nt: TGCGCCAGCAGCGCGGGACTAGCGGGGAGGGCGCAGTATTTT
CDR3aa: CASSAGLAGRAQYF

v_gene: TRBV28
d_gene: TRBD2
abundance: -
j_gene: TRBJ2-1
CDR3nt: TGTGCCAGCAGTTTAGTAGCGGGAGGGCCGGACAATGAGCAGTTCTTC
CDR3aa: CASSLVAGGPDNEQFF

v_gene: TRBV6-1
d_gene: TRBD1
abundance: -
j_gene: TRBJ2-7
CDR3nt: TGTGCCAGCAGTGATCCCAGAAGAGACAGGGACTACGAGCAGTACTTC
CDR3aa: CASSDPRRDRDYEQYF

v_gene: TRBV5-1
d_gene: -
abundance: -
j_gene: TRBJ2-7
CDR3nt: TGCGCCAGCAGCTTGGAAGGGGTTTCCTACGAGCAGTACTTC
CDR3aa: CASSLEGVSYEQYF

v_gene: TRBV30
d_gene: TRBD1
abundance: -
j_gene: TRBJ1-6
CDR3nt: TGTGCCTGGCGACCTCAGGGGGTCTATAATTCACCCCTCCACTTT
CDR3aa: CAWRPQGVYNSPLHF